Detailed here is one T cell receptor (beta chain). Its antigen is unknown. This specimen belongs to a study of T cells in localized non-small cell lung cancer. The assay was immunoSEQ multiplex PCR, and TCRdb's table has in-frame clones only and misses some. This table has fewer than 100,000 clones, 87% appearing once. Study results and limitations: Researchers found a median approximately 57 of the top 100 tumor clones in adjacent lung. Higher T cell density in the blood was associated with longer overall survival, whereas higher adjacent-lung clonality associated with shorter survival. Clonality peaked in uninvolved adjacent lung rather than tumor.

V shed 5 bases, J shed 1 base, and the junction held 8 bases outside the gene matches. CDR1 and CDR2 (germline): SGHNT, YYREEE (reference sequence). The CDR3 covers 16 residues. The chain links TRBV5-4 to TRBJ1-1; 10 bases are shared with TRBD1. Material: peripheral blood, obtained before any cancer treatment. The origin of this receptor is a man aged 35 to 69 with stage I squamous cell lung carcinoma. The CDR3 region has the DNA TGTGCCAGCAGTTCCGGACAGGGGGGTAGGAACACTGAAGCTTTCTTT. This codes for CASSSGQGGRNTEAFF.